These 16 T cell receptor beta chains share one sample of origin, sequenced in a study of cytomegalovirus exposure and HLA in healthy donors. The study ran its PCR with 60 Vbeta and 13 Jbeta primers. Produced via immunoSEQ multiplex PCR; TCRdb's table is partial and in-frame only. The repertoire holds roughly 110,000 clones, with roughly 80% as singletons. The material sequenced was PBMCs. These receptors came from a man younger than 40 in good health and CMV-seronegative.

This clone was picked up one time. The chain couples TRBV2 to TRBJ1-1; TRBD1 matches 8 bases. The trim removed 6 bases at V and 8 bases at J, leaving 11 bases unmatched. Germline CDR1 reads SNHLY; CDR2 reads FYNNEI. The CDR3 runs to 14 residues. The CDR3 sequence: CASRASQGDWEAFF. DNA for the CDR3: TGTGCCAGCAGGGCGTCACAGGGGGACTGGGAAGCTTTCTTT.

The chain couples TRBV10-3 to TRBJ2-1; 7 bases line up with TRBD2. Germline CDR1 ENHRY, CDR2 SYGVKD. The CDR3 contains 16 residues. Losses at the gene ends were 8 bases for V and 2 bases for J; bases not matched to a gene: 12. The CDR3 loop reads CAIGTSAAGPYNEQFF. In nucleotides, the CDR3 is TGTGCCATCGGAACTAGCGCGGCGGGCCCCTACAATGAGCAGTTCTTC.

The chain employs TRBV21-1 and TRBJ1-1; the table's D call TRBD1 went unverified against the DNA. TRBV21-1 has pseudogene status. The length of the CDR3 is 16 residues. CDR3 sequence reads: CASSNFFDSMNTEAFF. CDR3 bases: TGTGCCAGCAGCAATTTCTTCGACAGCATGAACACTGAAGCTTTCTTT.

The genes are TRBV11-2 and TRBJ2-7; 8 nucleotides agree with TRBD2. J was trimmed by 1 base and V by 8 bases; bases with no gene match: 7. This CDR3 has 14 amino acids. Germline loops: CDR1 SGHAT, CDR2 FQNNGV. The CDR3 nucleotides read TGTGCCAGCCGATCGGGGGGGAGTTCCTACGAGCAGTACTTC. It encodes CASRSGGSSYEQYF. Based on the CDR3 plus reference TRBV11-2 and TRBJ2-7, the full variable domain is EAGVAQSPRYKIIEKRQSVAFWCNPISGHATLYWYQQILGQGPKLLIQFQNNGVVDDSQLPKDRFSAERLKGVDSTLKIQPAKLEDSAVYLCASRSGGSSYEQYFGPGTRLTVT.

The V call is TRBV5-4, the J call TRBJ2-7; 7 bases line up with TRBD2. Trimming cost V 5 bases and J 4 bases; bases outside gene matches: 12. The CDR3 covers 15 residues. In germline, CDR1 is SGHNT, CDR2 YYREEE (reference sequence). CDR3 sequence: CASSPRGGSMYEQYF. CDR3 bases: TGTGCCAGCAGTCCCAGAGGCGGGAGTATGTACGAGCAGTACTTC.

This clone was seen once. The chain links TRBV30 to TRBJ2-6; TRBD1 aligns across 7 bases. The CDR3 spans 16 residues. Germline CDR1 and CDR2: GTSNPN and SVGIG (reference sequence). Here the CDR3 DNA reads TGTGCGAAGGGGCCAGGGGGATTATCTGGGGCCAACGTCCTGACTTTC. This translates into CAKGPGGLSGANVLTF.

The rearrangement joins TRBV6-1 to TRBJ1-3, with no clear D. The CDR3 is 16 residues long. Trimming removed 2 bases at V and 1 base at J, with 12 bases between. Germline V CDR1 and CDR2: MNHNS, SASEGT. CDR3 amino acids: CASSELRPESGNTIYF. CDR3 bases: TGTGCCAGCAGTGAACTGAGGCCCGAGTCTGGAAACACCATATATTTT.

The chain is built from TRBV27 and TRBJ2-7, with D possibly matching TRBD1 (5 bases). The CDR3 runs to 13 residues. V dropped 4 bases and J dropped 0 bases, with 7 bases sitting between them. CDR1 MNHEY and CDR2 SMNVEV come from the germline V gene (reference sequence). The DNA for the CDR3 is TGTGCCAGCAGTTGGACAAACTCCTACGAGCAGTACTTC. Its protein product is CASSWTNSYEQYF.

The J gene is TRBJ1-2, the V gene TRBV5-1; D ambiguous. The CDR3 is 13 residues long. Germline CDR1 and CDR2: SGHRS and YFSETQ. V was pared by 4 bases and J by 6 bases, with 13 bases between. The CDR3 region is CASSPFTGDGYTF. The CDR3 DNA reads TGCGCCAGCAGCCCCTTCACGGGAGATGGCTACACCTTC.

V usage is TRBV25-1 and J usage is TRBJ1-1; D might be TRBD1 (5 bases). The CDR3 spans 15 residues. Trimming removed 5 bases from V and 5 bases from J, with 18 bases in between. Looked up from germline, CDR1 is MGHDK and CDR2 is SYGVNS. CDR3 nucleotide sequence: TGTGCCAGCAGTTCTCCGGGACTTCGAGGGACTGAAGCTTTCTTT. Encoded protein: CASSSPGLRGTEAFF.

The chain carries TRBV5-4 and TRBJ2-3; D ambiguous. Germline CDR1 and CDR2: SGHNT and YYREEE (reference sequence). The CDR3 covers 13 residues. Between the trimmed V and J ends, which lost 4 bases and 1 base, there was a span of 7 bases. The CDR3 is CASSRVGTDTQYF. The DNA of the CDR3 is TGTGCCAGCAGCCGAGTGGGCACAGATACGCAGTATTTT.

This clone was counted a few times. The V and J genes are TRBV29-1 and TRBJ1-1; D remains unclear. Trimming cost V 2 bases and J 10 bases, with 11 bases left between them. The CDR3 has 11 amino acids. Germline V CDR1 and CDR2: SQVTM, ANQGSEA. The CDR3 coding sequence is TGCAGCGTTGAAATCTTAGGCGGAGCTTTCTTT. This gives the protein CSVEILGGAFF.

CDR3 region: CASSPNHRASYNEQFF. The CDR3 region has the DNA TGTGCCAGCAGCCCCAATCACAGGGCGTCCTACAATGAGCAGTTCTTC. The gene calls are TRBV4-2 and TRBJ2-1; D possibly corresponds to TRBD1 (6 bases). This CDR3 is 16 amino acids long. V lost 4 bases to trimming and J lost 1 base, with 14 bases between them. CDR1 is LGHNA, CDR2 YNFKEQ, per germline.

This chain connects TRBV29-1 to TRBJ1-1; D might be TRBD1 (5 bases). CDR1 SQVTM and CDR2 ANQGSEA come from the germline V gene. Between the trimmed V and J ends, which lost 5 bases and 6 bases, there was a span of 13 bases. The CDR3 is made up of 12 amino acids. CDR3 sequence: CSVLERGAEAFF. CDR3 coding DNA: TGCAGCGTTCTTGAACGGGGGGCTGAAGCTTTCTTT.

This sequence joins TRBV28 and TRBJ1-2, with D unclear. CDR1 is MDHEN and CDR2 is SYDVKM in the germline V gene. The CDR3 is made up of 12 amino acids. Trimming pared 6 bases from V and 4 bases from J, leaving 9 bases between. The CDR3 DNA is TGTGCCAGCAGCTTACAGCGCTATGGCTACACCTTC. Residues: CASSLQRYGYTF.

On this clone: A read error may account for a junction end that differs from germline. The V gene is TRBV19, the J gene TRBJ2-6; possible D gene TRBD1, 6 bases. Germline-derived CDR1 and CDR2 are LNHDA and SQIVND (reference sequence). This CDR3 comprises 12 residues. The DNA of the CDR3 is TGTGCCAGTAGTATCCAGGACAGAGGAAAGGCTTTC. Amino acids: CASSIQDRGKAF.